A single sample gave rise to the 16 T cell receptor beta chains below, sequenced in a study of cytomegalovirus exposure and HLA in healthy donors. The table came from immunoSEQ multiplex PCR; TCRdb's copy has only in-frame clones and leaves some out. The sample includes some 150,000 clones, 86% of them seen just once. Sequenced: PBMCs. Every receptor here comes from a man aged 18 to 35 in good health and CMV-seropositive.

The chain carries TRBV19 and TRBJ2-7; 9 bases fit TRBD2. V shed 4 bases, J shed 0 bases, and the junction held 4 bases outside the gene matches. From germline, CDR1 is LNHDA and CDR2 SQIVND (reference sequence). This CDR3 spans 15 amino acids. The CDR3 bases are TGTGCCAGTAGTAGGACTAGCGTAAGCTCCTACGAGCAGTACTTC. Encoded protein: CASSRTSVSSYEQYF.

The chain uses TRBV7-6 and TRBJ2-2; D is perhaps TRBD2 (5 bases). The V end was cut by 3 bases, the J end by 4 bases, with 12 bases between. The CDR3 is 15 residues long. CDR1 is SGHVS, CDR2 FNYEAQ, per germline. This chain's CDR3 is CASSLVRRSTGELFF. CDR3 sequence (DNA): TGTGCCAGCAGCTTGGTCAGGAGGAGCACCGGGGAGCTGTTTTTT.

This rearrangement joins TRBV19 to TRBJ1-2; 8 bases agree with TRBD1. The length of the CDR3 is 16 residues. Trimming cost V 7 bases and J 6 bases; bases outside gene matches: 16. Germline CDR1 reads LNHDA; CDR2 reads SQIVND (reference sequence). Here the CDR3 reads CASISTGARIWDGYTF. CDR3 in DNA: TGTGCCAGTATCTCGACAGGGGCCCGGATTTGGGATGGCTACACCTTC.

The chain uses TRBV7-9 and TRBJ2-1, with 7 bases identical to TRBD2. V lost 2 bases to trimming and J lost 7 bases; unmatched junction nucleotides: 2. The germline gives CDR1 SEHNR, CDR2 FQNEAQ (reference sequence). CDR3 size: 13 residues. The CDR3: CASSLLGGNEQFF. The CDR3 nucleotides are TGTGCCAGCAGCTTACTCGGGGGGAATGAGCAGTTCTTC.

This chain links TRBV30 with TRBJ1-1; D is unclear. Germline CDR1 GTSNPN, CDR2 SVGIG (reference sequence). Trimming shortened V by 1 base and J by 6 bases, and 15 bases separated the two germline ends. The CDR3 spans 14 residues. The CDR3 loop is CAWSATQARAEAFF. The CDR3 region has the DNA TGTGCCTGGAGTGCTACTCAGGCAAGAGCTGAAGCTTTCTTT.

The chain is built from TRBV16 and TRBJ2-2; D might be TRBD1 (6 bases). The CDR3 runs to 16 residues. Deletions cut 5 bases from V and 3 bases from J, with 16 bases between. Germline CDR1 and CDR2: KGHSY and FQNENV. The CDR3 DNA follows: TGTGCCAGCAGCGTCAACAGGGTCCGTTACACCGGGGAGCTGTTTTTT. This sequence encodes CASSVNRVRYTGELFF.

J is TRBJ2-3 and V is TRBV23-1; 7 bases line up with TRBD2. Being an ORF, TRBV23-1 has a function that is uncertain. The CDR3 extends over 18 amino acids. The J segment lost 1 base and the V segment lost 0 bases, leaving 10 bases of the junction unmatched. CDR3 nucleotide sequence: TGCGCCAGCAGTCAATCTTCGGACGGGAGGCGGGGCACAGATACGCAGTATTTT. It translates to CASSQSSDGRRGTDTQYF.

This sequence joins TRBV9 and TRBJ1-3, with a tentative D call TRBD1 (6 bases). Trimming took 0 bases from V and 0 from J, leaving 16 bases between them. CDR3 size: 18 residues. The germline gives CDR1 SGDLS, CDR2 YYNGEE. The CDR3 coding sequence is TGTGCCAGCAGCGTAGCGGCCCAGGGGACGAGCTCTGGAAACACCATATATTTT. Residues: CASSVAAQGTSSGNTIYF.

The rearrangement uses TRBV7-9 and TRBJ2-5, with 9 bases fitting TRBD2. V was pared by 4 bases and J by 5 bases, with 11 bases of the junction left unmatched. The CDR3 spans 16 residues. Germline V gene lookup returns CDR1 SEHNR and CDR2 FQNEAQ (reference sequence). This CDR3 reads CASSCLLAGAKETQYF. The CDR3, as DNA: TGTGCCAGCAGCTGTCTGTTAGCGGGAGCGAAGGAGACCCAGTACTTC.

V usage is TRBV4-3 and J usage is TRBJ2-5; a weak D match, TRBD2 (6 bases). The germline V gene has CDR1 LGHNA and CDR2 YSLEER. V gave up 2 bases and J gave up 2 bases, with 12 bases separating them. The CDR3 totals 15 residues. CDR3 residues: CASSQHRDSQETQYF. The CDR3 DNA reads TGCGCCAGCAGCCAACACCGGGACTCTCAAGAGACCCAGTACTTC.

The chain is built from TRBV14 and TRBJ1-4, with unresolved D. The germline V and J ends were trimmed by 3 bases and 0 bases, with 14 bases remaining between them. Looked up from germline, CDR1 is SGHDN and CDR2 is FVKESK. The length of the CDR3 is 17 residues. CDR3 loop: CASSHKSGGATNEKLFF. DNA for the CDR3: TGTGCCAGCAGCCATAAATCGGGAGGCGCAACTAATGAAAAACTGTTTTTT.

The chain links TRBV7-3 to TRBJ2-2; TRBD2 aligns across 11 bases. The CDR3 has 18 amino acids. CDR1 and CDR2 (germline): SGHTA, FQGTGA. V was pared by 5 bases and J by 0 bases, with 8 bases of the junction left unmatched. The CDR3 DNA is TGTGCCAGCAGCCCACGCGGGACTAGCGGCACGAACACCGGGGAGCTGTTTTTT. Encoded protein: CASSPRGTSGTNTGELFF. The full variable domain, rest sourced from reference TRBV7-3 and TRBJ2-2, is GAGVSQTPSNKVTEKGKYVELRCDPISGHTALYWYRQSLGQGPEFLIYFQGTGAADDSGLPNDRFFAVRPEGSVSTLKIQRTERGDSAVYLCASSPRGTSGTNTGELFFGEGSRLTVL.

This chain connects TRBV7-4 to TRBJ1-1, with D uncertain. Deletions cut 3 bases from V and 0 bases from J, with 2 bases between. The CDR3 totals 12 residues. Germline V CDR1 and CDR2: SGHVT, SQSDAQ. CDR3 loop: CASSFMNTEAFF. The CDR3 bases are TGTGCCAGCAGCTTCATGAACACTGAAGCTTTCTTT.

The chain links TRBV18 to TRBJ1-1; D remains ambiguous. V was trimmed by 3 bases and J by 5 bases, leaving 16 bases between them. The CDR3 spans 15 residues. CDR1 KGHSH and CDR2 LQKENI come from the germline V gene. The CDR3 reads CASSPRSGSATEAFF. The CDR3 bases are TGTGCCAGCTCACCCCGTTCCGGGTCAGCAACTGAAGCTTTCTTT.

This chain connects TRBV27 to TRBJ2-5; D may be TRBD1 (5 bases). The end of the DNA fits TRBJ2-7 better, so the J call may be wrong. CDR1 MNHEY and CDR2 SMNVEV come from the germline V gene (reference sequence). The CDR3 is 12 residues long. CDR3: CASRGLSYEQYF. In nucleotides, the CDR3 is TGTGCCAGCAGGGGGCTCTCCTACGAGCAGTACTTC.

The rearrangement uses TRBV11-1 and TRBJ2-1; TRBD1 is a possible D gene (6 bases). Trimming removed 2 bases from V and 8 bases from J, with 16 bases in between. Germline V lookup: CDR1 SGHAT, CDR2 FQDESV (reference sequence). The CDR3 spans 15 residues. The CDR3 DNA reads TGTGCCAGCAGCTTACGTGGGGGCCAATGGGATGAGCAGTTCTTC. The encoded protein is CASSLRGGQWDEQFF.